A selection of T cell receptor beta chains follows, all from one sample in a study of blood T cell repertoires in COVID-19. Libraries were prepared by immunoSEQ multiplex PCR; TCRdb keeps only in-frame clonotypes and omits some of them. The table records 300,000 to 400,000 clones, roughly 90% of them present only once. The specimen was peripheral blood. The receptors derive from a woman aged 30 to 39 with COVID-19, enrolled during active disease. The CDR3 runs from the conserved cysteine through the conserved F or W. The D gene is left open where the match is weak. Expanded clones are given a class, and other clones once, few, many or no size at all.

>once|TRBJ2-2|NA|TRBV9
CASSALEGRGNTGELFF
TGTGCCAGCAGCGCCCTAGAGGGCAGGGGGAACACCGGGGAGCTGTTTTTT
>NA|TRBJ1-5|NA|TRBV6-6
CASSYETGYNQPQHF
TGTGCCAGCAGTTACGAGACAGGATACAATCAGCCCCAGCATTTT
>NA|TRBJ1-5|NA|TRBV2
CASSGGGSPRNQPQHF
TGTGCCAGCAGTGGCGGGGGGTCACCCCGCAATCAGCCCCAGCATTTT
>NA|TRBJ2-1|NA|TRBV25-1
CASRDLRSYNEQFF
TGTGCCTCTCGGGACTTACGCTCCTACAATGAGCAGTTCTTC
>NA|TRBJ2-3|TRBD2|TRBV5-1
CASSYGTTSTSTDTQYF
TGCGCCAGCAGCTACGGGACTACTTCGACTAGCACAGATACGCAGTATTTT
>NA|TRBJ1-5|NA|TRBV2
CASTKDRAEGNQPQHF
TGTGCCAGCACCAAGGACAGAGCAGAGGGCAATCAGCCCCAGCATTTT
>NA|TRBJ2-7|NA|TRBV9
CASSVESSRRLNF
TGTGCCAGCAGCGTAGAATCTTCCAGGCGCCTGAACTTC
>NA|TRBJ2-7|NA|TRBV13
CASSLGSSIAEQYF
TGTGCCAGCAGCTTAGGGAGTAGTATCGCGGAGCAGTACTTC
>NA|TRBJ1-2|NA|TRBV21-1
CASSTGTGGNETGGYTF
TGTGCCAGCAGCACCGGGACAGGGGGCAATGAAACGGGTGGCTACACCTTC
>NA|TRBJ2-7|TRBD2|TRBV3-1/TRBV3-2
CASSLAGPYEQYF
TGTGCCAGCAGCCTAGCGGGACCCTACGAGCAGTACTTC
>NA|TRBJ2-2|TRBD1|TRBV5-1
CASRTGGADTGELFF
TGCGCCAGCAGGACAGGGGGCGCCGACACCGGGGAGCTGTTTTTT
>NA|TRBJ1-1|NA|TRBV5-1
CASREGGNTEAFF
TGCGCCAGCAGAGAGGGAGGGAACACTGAAGCTTTCTTT
>NA|TRBJ1-1|TRBD1|TRBV5-1
CASSTGVTEAFF
TGCGCCAGCAGCACAGGGGTCACTGAAGCTTTCTTT
>NA|TRBJ1-4|NA|TRBV29-1
CSGGAINEKLFF
TGCAGCGGGGGGGCCATTAATGAAAAACTGTTTTTT
>NA|TRBJ1-2|NA|TRBV19
CASSIPSSGYTF
TGTGCCAGTAGTATCCCCAGTTCCGGCTACACCTTC
>NA|TRBJ1-2|NA|TRBV28
CASSRTMGQGNTF
TGTGCCAGCAGCCGAACCATGGGGCAGGGGAACACCTTC
>NA|TRBJ1-3|NA|TRBV6-6
CASSYPTGSTGNTIYF
TGTGCCAGCAGCTACCCCACAGGTTCGACTGGAAACACCATATATTTT
>NA|TRBJ2-3|NA|TRBV28
CASSNPSRISTDTQYF
TGTGCCAGCAGCAACCCCTCCAGGATAAGCACAGATACGCAGTATTTT
>few|TRBJ1-5|NA|TRBV5-1
CASSLDSLNQPQHF
TGCGCCAGCAGCTTGGACAGCCTCAATCAGCCCCAGCATTTT
>NA|TRBJ2-6|TRBD2|TRBV9
CASSPWGGASGANVLTF
TGTGCCAGCAGCCCCTGGGGGGGAGCCTCTGGGGCCAACGTCCTGACTTTC
>NA|TRBJ2-3|NA|TRBV12-3/TRBV12-4
CASSPVPPDTQYF
TGTGCCAGCAGCCCCGTTCCCCCAGATACGCAGTATTTT
>few|TRBJ2-7|NA|TRBV30
CAWHPLQGSYEQYF
TGTGCCTGGCACCCTCTACAGGGATCCTACGAGCAGTACTTC
>few|TRBJ1-3|NA|TRBV7-3
CASSRGRESSGNTIYF
TGTGCCAGCAGCCGAGGGAGGGAGAGCTCTGGAAACACCATATATTTT
>NA|TRBJ2-7|NA|TRBV6-5
CASSRRALKAYEQYF
TGTGCCAGCAGTCGGCGGGCACTTAAAGCCTACGAGCAGTACTTC
>NA|TRBJ2-1|NA|TRBV10-1
CASSEVFSPYNEQFF
TGCGCCAGCAGTGAGGTCTTTAGCCCCTACAATGAGCAGTTCTTC
>NA|TRBJ2-3|NA|TRBV29-1
CSVEGLFGSGARDTQYF
TGCAGCGTTGAGGGCCTTTTTGGCTCGGGAGCGAGAGATACGCAGTATTTT
>NA|TRBJ1-2|NA|TRBV19
CASSMAGHYGYTF
TGTGCCAGTAGTATGGCAGGGCACTATGGCTACACCTTC
>NA|TRBJ2-3|TRBD2|TRBV29-1
CSVPSGSSTDTQYF
TGCAGCGTCCCTAGCGGGAGTAGCACAGATACGCAGTATTTT
>once|TRBJ1-2|TRBD1|TRBV7-9
CASSSRQGRGYGYTF
TGTGCCAGCAGCTCCCGACAGGGCCGGGGCTATGGCTACACCTTC
>few|TRBJ2-7|NA|TRBV10-3
CAISEVREQYF
TGTGCCATCAGTGAGGTGAGGGAGCAGTACTTC
>NA|TRBJ1-2|NA|TRBV12-3/TRBV12-4
CASSLVRYGGYTF
TGTGCCAGCAGTTTAGTCCGTTACGGTGGCTACACCTTC
>NA|TRBJ2-5|NA|TRBV12-3/TRBV12-4
CASSLVGEETQYF
TGTGCCAGCAGTTTGGTGGGAGAAGAGACCCAGTACTTC
>once|TRBJ2-3|TRBD1|TRBV19
CASSIDSGTVADTQYF
TGTGCCAGTAGTATAGATTCGGGGACAGTGGCGGATACGCAGTATTTT
>NA|TRBJ1-4|NA|TRBV4-2
CASSQNPRAEKLFF
TGTGCCAGCAGCCAGAATCCCAGGGCTGAAAAACTGTTTTTT
>NA|TRBJ1-2|NA|TRBV7-6
CASSLAGQGNYGYTF
TGTGCCAGCAGCTTAGCGGGCCAGGGTAACTATGGCTACACCTTC